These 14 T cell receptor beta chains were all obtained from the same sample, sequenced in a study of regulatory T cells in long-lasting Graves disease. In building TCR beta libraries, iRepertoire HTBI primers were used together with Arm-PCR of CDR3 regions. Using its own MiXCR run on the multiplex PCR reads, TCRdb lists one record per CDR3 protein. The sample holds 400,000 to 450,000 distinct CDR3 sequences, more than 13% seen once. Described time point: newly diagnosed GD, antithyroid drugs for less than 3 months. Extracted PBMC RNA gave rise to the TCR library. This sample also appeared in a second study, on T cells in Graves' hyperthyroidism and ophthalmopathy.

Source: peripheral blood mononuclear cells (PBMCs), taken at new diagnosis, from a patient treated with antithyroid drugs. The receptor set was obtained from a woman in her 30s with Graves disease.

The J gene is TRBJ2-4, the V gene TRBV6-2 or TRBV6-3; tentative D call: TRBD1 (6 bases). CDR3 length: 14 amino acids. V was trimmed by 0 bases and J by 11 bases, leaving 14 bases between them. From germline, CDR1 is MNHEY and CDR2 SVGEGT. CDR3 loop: CASSYSRGLRFQYF. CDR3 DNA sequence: TGTGCCAGCAGTTACTCGAGGGGGTTGCGGTTTCAGTACTTC.

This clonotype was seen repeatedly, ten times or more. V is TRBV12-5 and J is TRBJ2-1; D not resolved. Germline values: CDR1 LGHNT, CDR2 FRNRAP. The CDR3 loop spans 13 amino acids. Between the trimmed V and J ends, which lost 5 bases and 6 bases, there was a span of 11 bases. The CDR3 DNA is TGTGCTAGTGGTCCTAGACCGACCAATGAGCAGTTCTTC. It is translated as CASGPRPTNEQFF.

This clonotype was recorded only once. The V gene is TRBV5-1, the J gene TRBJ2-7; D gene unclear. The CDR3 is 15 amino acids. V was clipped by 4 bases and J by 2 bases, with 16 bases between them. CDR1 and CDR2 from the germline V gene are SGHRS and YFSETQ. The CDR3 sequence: CASSPTTQLTYEQYF. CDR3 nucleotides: TGCGCCAGCAGCCCCACAACACAATTAACCTACGAGCAGTACTTC.

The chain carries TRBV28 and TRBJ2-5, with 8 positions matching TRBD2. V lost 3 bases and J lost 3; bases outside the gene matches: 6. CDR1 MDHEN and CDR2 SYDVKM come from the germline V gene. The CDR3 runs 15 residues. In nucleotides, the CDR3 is TGTGCCAGCAGTTTCCTCCCGGGACTAGAAGAGACCCAGTACTTC. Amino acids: CASSFLPGLEETQYF.

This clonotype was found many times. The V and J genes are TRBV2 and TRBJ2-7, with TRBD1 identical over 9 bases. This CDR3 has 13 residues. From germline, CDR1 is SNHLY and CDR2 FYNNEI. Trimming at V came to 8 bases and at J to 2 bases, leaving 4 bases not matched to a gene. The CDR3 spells CASRNRGPYEQYF. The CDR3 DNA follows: TGTGCCAGCCGGAACAGGGGGCCCTACGAGCAGTACTTC. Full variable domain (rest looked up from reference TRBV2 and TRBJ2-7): EPEVTQTPSHQVTQMGQEVILRCVPISNHLYFYWYRQILGQKVEFLVSFYNNEISEKSEIFDDQFSVERPDGSNFTLKIRSTKLEDSAMYFCASRNRGPYEQYFGPGTRLTVT.

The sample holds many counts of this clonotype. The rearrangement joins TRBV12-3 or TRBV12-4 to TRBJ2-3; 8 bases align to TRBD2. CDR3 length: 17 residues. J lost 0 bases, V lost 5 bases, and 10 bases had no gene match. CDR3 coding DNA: TGTGCCAGCAGTAACCCCGCCGGGACTAGGAGCACAGATACGCAGTATTTT. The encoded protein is CASSNPAGTRSTDTQYF.

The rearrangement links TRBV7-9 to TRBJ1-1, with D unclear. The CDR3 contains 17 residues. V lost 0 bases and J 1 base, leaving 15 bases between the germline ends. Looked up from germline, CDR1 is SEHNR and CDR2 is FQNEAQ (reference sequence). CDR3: CASSLAIGRRGNTEAFF. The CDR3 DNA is TGTGCCAGCAGCTTAGCCATTGGACGTCGGGGGAACACTGAAGCTTTCTTT.

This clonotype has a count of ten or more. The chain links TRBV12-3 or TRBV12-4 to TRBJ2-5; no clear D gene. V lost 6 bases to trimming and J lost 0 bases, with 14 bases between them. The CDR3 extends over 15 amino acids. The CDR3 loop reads CASSPALGHQETQYF. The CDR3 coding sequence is TGTGCCAGCAGCCCCGCGTTGGGCCACCAAGAGACCCAGTACTTC.

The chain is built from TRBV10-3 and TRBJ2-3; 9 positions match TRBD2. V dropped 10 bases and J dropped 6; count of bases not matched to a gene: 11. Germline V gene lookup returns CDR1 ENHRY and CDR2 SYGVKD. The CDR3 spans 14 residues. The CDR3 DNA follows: TGTGCCACCCTAGCGGGACCTCCCAGGGATACGCAGTATTTT. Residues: CATLAGPPRDTQYF.

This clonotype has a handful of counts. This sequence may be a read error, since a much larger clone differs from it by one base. CDR3 sequence reads: CSAVETGGAETQYF. In DNA, the CDR3 is TGCAGCGCCGTAGAGACAGGGGGCGCGGAGACCCAGTACTTC. The chain is built from TRBV29-1 and TRBJ2-5; 10 nucleotides align to TRBD1. Germline V gene lookup returns CDR1 SQVTM and CDR2 ANQGSEA. CDR3 length: 14 amino acids. Germline trimming cut 7 bases from V and 5 bases from J; bases unmatched to any gene: 10.

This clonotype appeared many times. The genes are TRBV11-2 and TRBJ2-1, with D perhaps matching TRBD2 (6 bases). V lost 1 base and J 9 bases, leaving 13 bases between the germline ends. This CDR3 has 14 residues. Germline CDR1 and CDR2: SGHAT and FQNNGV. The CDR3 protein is CASSLGRESAEQFF. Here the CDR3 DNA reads TGTGCCAGCAGCTTAGGACGGGAGTCCGCTGAGCAGTTCTTC.

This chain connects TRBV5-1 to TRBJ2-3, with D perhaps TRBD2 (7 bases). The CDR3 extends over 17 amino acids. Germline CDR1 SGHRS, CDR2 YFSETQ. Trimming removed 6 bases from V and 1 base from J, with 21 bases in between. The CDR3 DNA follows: TGCGCCAGCACTCCACAAGGGGGGGGGGCAGGCACAGATACGCAGTATTTT. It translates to CASTPQGGGAGTDTQYF. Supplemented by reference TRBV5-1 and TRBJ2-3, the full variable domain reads KAGVTQTPRYLIKTRGQQVTLSCSPISGHRSVSWYQQTPGQGLQFLFEYFSETQRNKGNFPGRFSGRQFSNSRSEMNVSTLELGDSALYLCASTPQGGGAGTDTQYFGPGTRLTVL.

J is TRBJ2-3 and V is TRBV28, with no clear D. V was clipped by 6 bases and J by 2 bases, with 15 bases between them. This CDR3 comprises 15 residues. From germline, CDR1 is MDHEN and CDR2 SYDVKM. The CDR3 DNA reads TGTGCCAGCAGAATAAAGTTGCGGCTCACAGATACGCAGTATTTT. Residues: CASRIKLRLTDTQYF. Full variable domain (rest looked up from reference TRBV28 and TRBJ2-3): DVKVTQSSRYLVKRTGEKVFLECVQDMDHENMFWYRQDPGLGLRLIYFSYDVKMKEKGDIPEGYSVSREKKERFSLILESASTNQTSMYLCASRIKLRLTDTQYFGPGTRLTVL.

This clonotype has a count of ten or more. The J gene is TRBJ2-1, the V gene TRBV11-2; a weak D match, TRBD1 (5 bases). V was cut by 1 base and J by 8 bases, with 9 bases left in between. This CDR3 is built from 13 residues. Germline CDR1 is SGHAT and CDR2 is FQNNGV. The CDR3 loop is CASSLARGDEQFF. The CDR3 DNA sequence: TGTGCCAGCAGCTTAGCTAGGGGCGATGAGCAGTTCTTC.